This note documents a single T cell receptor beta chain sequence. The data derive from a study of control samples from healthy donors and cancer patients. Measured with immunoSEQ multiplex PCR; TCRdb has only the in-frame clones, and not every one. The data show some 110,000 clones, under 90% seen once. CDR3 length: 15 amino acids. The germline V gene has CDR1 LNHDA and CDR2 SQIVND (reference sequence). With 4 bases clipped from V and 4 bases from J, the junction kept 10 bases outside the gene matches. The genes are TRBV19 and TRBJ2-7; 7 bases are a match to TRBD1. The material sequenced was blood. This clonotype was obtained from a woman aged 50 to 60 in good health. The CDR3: CASSTTRDRLYEQYF. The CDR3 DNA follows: TGTGCCAGTAGTACGACCCGGGACAGACTTTACGAGCAGTACTTC.